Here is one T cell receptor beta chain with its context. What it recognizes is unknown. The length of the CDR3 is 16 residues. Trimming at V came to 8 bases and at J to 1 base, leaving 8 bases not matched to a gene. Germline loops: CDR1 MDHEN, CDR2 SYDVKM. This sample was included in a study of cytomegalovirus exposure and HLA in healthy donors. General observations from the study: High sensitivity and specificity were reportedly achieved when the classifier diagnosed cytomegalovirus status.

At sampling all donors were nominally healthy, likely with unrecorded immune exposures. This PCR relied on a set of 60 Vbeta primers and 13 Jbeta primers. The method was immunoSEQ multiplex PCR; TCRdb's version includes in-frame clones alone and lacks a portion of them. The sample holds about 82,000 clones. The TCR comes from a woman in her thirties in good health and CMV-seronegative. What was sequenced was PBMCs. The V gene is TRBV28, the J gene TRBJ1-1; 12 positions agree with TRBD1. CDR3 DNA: TGTGCCAGCGGGAATCCGGGACAGGGGGCGAACACTGAAGCTTTCTTT. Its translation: CASGNPGQGANTEAFF.